The 28 T cell receptor beta chains in this list originate from one sample, sequenced in a study of shared clonotypes between healthy human individuals. The naive CD8 fraction comprised CD45RO-negative cells positively selected for CCR7 and excluded terminally differentiated effector memory CD45RA+ cells. Clones were sequenced by immunoSEQ multiplex PCR, and TCRdb holds only the in-frame ones, with some missing. The table has approximately 590,000 clones, around 95% seen once. The sequencing input was naive CD8+ T cells sorted from blood. These receptors were collected from a woman aged 30 to 39 in good health.

This chain joins TRBV19 and TRBJ2-7; possibly TRBD2 for D (6 bases). Trimming stripped 5 bases from V and 3 bases from J, with 11 bases between. There are 13 residues in the CDR3. Germline values: CDR1 LNHDA, CDR2 SQIVND (reference sequence). The chain's CDR3 is CASSPGTHYEQYF. The DNA for the CDR3 is TGTGCCAGTAGTCCCGGGACTCACTACGAGCAGTACTTC. Full variable domain (missing parts from reference TRBV19 and TRBJ2-7): DGGITQSPKYLFRKEGQNVTLSCEQNLNHDAMYWYRQDPGQGLRLIYYSQIVNDFQKGDIAEGYSVSREKKESFPLTVTSAQKNPTAFYLCASSPGTHYEQYFGPGTRLTVT.

The rearrangement uses TRBV5-4 and TRBJ2-2, with 9 positions matching TRBD2. Germline V gene data show CDR1 as SGHNT and CDR2 as YYREEE (reference sequence). V lost 4 bases, J lost 5 bases, and 9 bases stayed unmatched. The CDR3 is 16 amino acids. The CDR3 coding sequence is TGTGCCAGCAGCCGGGTGGGAAGCGGGAGGACCGGGGAGCTGTTTTTT. Protein: CASSRVGSGRTGELFF.

The chain is built from TRBV11-2 and TRBJ1-1; 7 bases line up with TRBD1. Germline values: CDR1 SGHAT, CDR2 FQNNGV. Germline trimming cut 5 bases from V and 3 bases from J; bases unmatched to any gene: 6. This CDR3 region has 14 residues. In DNA form, the CDR3 reads TGTGCCAGCAGCGCAAACAGGGGAGACACTGAAGCTTTCTTT. It yields the protein CASSANRGDTEAFF.

The chain recombines TRBV29-1 with TRBJ2-7; 8 nucleotides align to TRBD1. Germline trimming cut 6 bases from V and 4 bases from J; bases unmatched to any gene: 14. CDR1 is SQVTM, CDR2 ANQGSEA, per germline. The CDR3 is 15 amino acids. CDR3 coding DNA: TGCAGCGTACTACCCCAACAGGGGGAACTGTACGAGCAGTACTTC. Its protein product is CSVLPQQGELYEQYF.

V usage is TRBV7-9 and J usage is TRBJ1-5; 7 nucleotides match TRBD1. The CDR3 loop spans 14 amino acids. Germline loops: CDR1 SEHNR, CDR2 FQNEAQ (reference sequence). Germline trimming cut 2 bases from V and 5 bases from J; bases unmatched to any gene: 3. This chain's CDR3 is CASSLMQGDQPQHF. In DNA form, the CDR3 reads TGTGCCAGCAGCTTAATGCAGGGGGATCAGCCCCAGCATTTT.

This clone was counted a few times. The gene calls are TRBV19 and TRBJ1-1; D gene ambiguous. The germline gives CDR1 LNHDA, CDR2 SQIVND (reference sequence). The V end lost 0 bases, the J end lost 5 bases, and 4 bases lay between the germline ends. The CDR3 length is 12 residues. Here the CDR3 DNA reads TGTGCCAGTAGTATAGATTGGACTGAAGCTTTCTTT. It codes for CASSIDWTEAFF.

The genes are TRBV6-1 and TRBJ1-5; 12 bases line up with TRBD1. This CDR3 has 15 residues. CDR1 and CDR2 (germline): MNHNS, SASEGT. V was pared by 3 bases and J by 6 bases, with 3 bases of the junction left unmatched. CDR3 DNA: TGTGCCAGCAGTGAGGGGACAGGGGGCAGTCAGCCCCAGCATTTT. It specifies CASSEGTGGSQPQHF.

The chain is built from TRBV11-2 and TRBJ1-1; D unclear. The CDR3 length is 15 residues. Germline CDR1 reads SGHAT; CDR2 reads FQNNGV. The V gene lost 0 bases and the J gene lost 4 bases, with 12 bases spanning the gap. The CDR3 coding sequence is TGTGCCAGCAGCTTAGATGAGGGAGCCCGCACTGAAGCTTTCTTT. It yields the protein CASSLDEGARTEAFF.

This clone was found a few times. The chain combines TRBV6-1 with TRBJ2-5; D gene unclear. The V end was cut by 8 bases, the J end by 4 bases, with 11 bases between. The CDR3 is made up of 12 amino acids. In germline, CDR1 is MNHNS, CDR2 SASEGT. For the CDR3, the DNA is TGTGCCAGCCGTCACTCGGGAGAGACCCAGTACTTC. Its translation is CASRHSGETQYF.

The V and J genes are TRBV6-1 and TRBJ2-1; 8 nucleotides agree with TRBD2. With 4 bases clipped from V and 7 bases from J, the junction kept 15 bases outside the gene matches. The CDR3 extends over 17 amino acids. The germline V gene encodes CDR1 MNHNS and CDR2 SASEGT. This CDR3 reads CASSALAGSGSLNEQFF. CDR3 in DNA: TGTGCCAGCAGTGCTCTTGCCGGGAGCGGGAGCTTAAATGAGCAGTTCTTC.

The chain is built from TRBV28 and TRBJ2-5; TRBD2 is a possible D gene (5 bases). V was shortened by 2 bases and J by 2 bases, with 9 bases between the two germline ends. CDR1 and CDR2 (germline): MDHEN, SYDVKM. CDR3 length equals 14 residues. DNA for the CDR3: TGTGCCAGCAGTTTAGAGGGTGATCAAGAGACCCAGTACTTC. Its protein product is CASSLEGDQETQYF.

This clone was seen only a few times. The V call is TRBV28, the J call TRBJ1-5; D is unclear. Trimming stripped 3 bases from V and 1 base from J, with 10 bases between. This CDR3 spans 15 amino acids. Germline loops: CDR1 MDHEN, CDR2 SYDVKM. The CDR3 DNA follows: TGTGCCAGCAGTTTTGGTGTGCGGAGCAATCAGCCCCAGCATTTT. Protein sequence: CASSFGVRSNQPQHF.

The rearrangement uses TRBV28 and TRBJ2-7, with TRBD2 matching 10 bases. CDR1 MDHEN and CDR2 SYDVKM come from the germline V gene. Trimming removed 3 bases from V and 1 base from J; junction bases left unmatched: 3. The CDR3 has 15 amino acids. This chain's CDR3 is CASSFTSGTSYEQYF. The CDR3, as DNA: TGTGCCAGCAGTTTTACTAGCGGGACGTCCTACGAGCAGTACTTC.

The rearrangement links TRBV6-7 to TRBJ2-7; D is ambiguous. TRBV6-7 is classed as an ORF, of uncertain function. The CDR3 is made up of 16 amino acids. The V end was cut by 0 bases, the J end by 2 bases, with 14 bases between. CDR3 amino acids: CASSYSGPPQTYEQYF. The CDR3 coding sequence is TGTGCCAGCAGTTACTCAGGTCCCCCACAGACCTACGAGCAGTACTTC.

This clone has just one count. This chain links TRBV19 with TRBJ2-7, with 12 bases aligning to TRBD2. V lost 3 bases, J lost 1 base, and 10 bases stayed unmatched. CDR3 length equals 18 residues. Germline lookup yields CDR1 LNHDA and CDR2 SQIVND (reference sequence). The CDR3 bases are TGTGCCAGTAGTATGACTAGCGGGGGCATTCGCGAGTCCTACGAGCAGTACTTC. Amino acid sequence: CASSMTSGGIRESYEQYF.

As regards this clone: The same CDR3 can be traced to other DNA sequences in this sample. The gene calls are TRBV27 and TRBJ2-7; D may correspond to TRBD1 or TRBD2 (5 bases each). Germline V gives CDR1 MNHEY, CDR2 SMNVEV (reference sequence). Trimming cost V 5 bases and J 3 bases, with 14 bases left between them. The CDR3 runs to 14 residues. DNA of the CDR3: TGTGCCAGCAGTCCCGGGACGGGTTACTACGAGCAGTACTTC. Protein: CASSPGTGYYEQYF.

The chain employs TRBV30 and TRBJ2-7; 10 bases are shared with TRBD1. The germline gives CDR1 GTSNPN, CDR2 SVGIG (reference sequence). The CDR3 covers 14 residues. The J segment lost 3 bases and the V segment lost 3 bases, leaving 5 bases of the junction unmatched. The CDR3 is CAWRGGTGDYEQYF. The CDR3, as DNA: TGTGCCTGGAGGGGAGGGACAGGGGACTACGAGCAGTACTTC.

The gene calls are TRBV7-2 and TRBJ2-7; 10 bases line up with TRBD1. Per germline, CDR1 SGHTA and CDR2 FQGNSA. The CDR3 consists of 16 residues. Unmatched junction bases numbered 7, after V lost 2 bases and J lost 3 bases. In nucleotides, the CDR3 is TGTGCCAGCAGCTTACATGGTTGGACAGGGGGCTACGAGCAGTACTTC. Translated: CASSLHGWTGGYEQYF.

The chain uses TRBV6-6 and TRBJ2-7; unclear D gene. CDR3 size: 15 residues. Trimming stripped 0 bases from V and 7 bases from J, with 16 bases between. In germline, CDR1 is MNHNY, CDR2 SVGAGI (reference sequence). Here the CDR3 reads CASSYSLAEVREQYF. CDR3 bases: TGTGCCAGCAGTTACTCGTTGGCTGAGGTTAGAGAGCAGTACTTC.

The chain employs TRBV7-9 and TRBJ2-7; perhaps D is TRBD1 or TRBD2 (5 bases each). Germline V gives CDR1 SEHNR, CDR2 FQNEAQ (reference sequence). Trimming removed 4 bases at V and 2 bases at J, with 12 bases between. The CDR3 is 14 amino acids. The DNA of the CDR3 is TGTGCCAGCAGCTGGGACCTCAACGCCTACGAGCAGTACTTC. Its protein is CASSWDLNAYEQYF.

The CDR3 bases are TGTGCCAGCAGGCGGGGGTTAGCCAAAAACATTCAGTACTTC. Translation gives CASRRGLAKNIQYF. This chain uses TRBV11-2 with TRBJ2-4, with 7 nucleotides matching TRBD2. Germline loops: CDR1 SGHAT, CDR2 FQNNGV. The J segment lost 0 bases and the V segment lost 6 bases, leaving 2 bases of the junction unmatched. The CDR3 runs to 14 residues.

The table lists this clone with a count of one. The J gene is TRBJ2-2, the V gene TRBV6-1; 8 bases agree with TRBD1. The CDR3 has 13 residues. The V gene's germline CDR1 is MNHNS and CDR2 SASEGT. Here the CDR3 reads CALAGGVTGELFF. In DNA form, the CDR3 reads TGTGCATTGGCAGGGGGCGTCACCGGGGAGCTGTTTTTT.

The chain carries TRBV15 and TRBJ2-7, with 14 bases that match TRBD2. This CDR3 region has 14 residues. Germline trimming cut 8 bases from V and 5 bases from J; bases unmatched to any gene: 5. Germline V CDR1 and CDR2: LNHNV, YYDKDF (reference sequence). CDR3 bases: TGTGCCACCCAACCGGGACTAGCGGGAGACGAGCAGTACTTC. Encoded protein: CATQPGLAGDEQYF.

The V gene is TRBV29-1, the J gene TRBJ2-1; D gene ambiguous. CDR1 is SQVTM, CDR2 ANQGSEA, per germline. Trimming stripped 4 bases from V and 5 bases from J, with 3 bases between. The CDR3 covers 10 residues. In DNA, the CDR3 is TGCAGCGTTGTCAACAATGAGCAGTTCTTC. It is translated as CSVVNNEQFF.

The chain recombines TRBV5-6 with TRBJ2-1; D not certain. The V gene's germline CDR1 is SGHDT and CDR2 YYEEEE. The CDR3 runs to 17 residues. The V end lost 2 bases, the J end lost 0 bases, and 15 bases lay between the germline ends. As DNA, the CDR3 is TGTGCCAGCAGCTTTTACCCCCCATGGAGCTCCTACAATGAGCAGTTCTTC. It codes for CASSFYPPWSSYNEQFF.

The chain has TRBV6-5 and TRBJ2-7; TRBD1 aligns across 8 bases. The CDR3 covers 15 residues. Germline V gene lookup returns CDR1 MNHEY and CDR2 SVGAGI. Trimming took 5 bases from V and 2 from J; bases not matched to a gene: 8. The CDR3 sequence: CASSVTGQAPYEQYF. The CDR3 DNA is TGTGCCAGCAGTGTGACGGGACAGGCCCCCTACGAGCAGTACTTC.

V is TRBV5-1 and J is TRBJ2-1, with no clear D. The CDR3 covers 15 residues. Germline CDR1 SGHRS, CDR2 YFSETQ. V lost 4 bases, J lost 0 bases, and 11 bases lay in between. The CDR3 protein is CASSVSRSSYNEQFF. CDR3 sequence (DNA): TGCGCCAGCAGCGTCTCCAGGAGCTCCTACAATGAGCAGTTCTTC.

V gene TRBV5-6 combines with J gene TRBJ1-3; 12 bases fit TRBD1. Germline V gene lookup returns CDR1 SGHDT and CDR2 YYEEEE. The CDR3 consists of 18 residues. Trimming at V came to 0 bases and at J to 2 bases, leaving 6 bases not matched to a gene. The CDR3 DNA is TGTGCCAGCAGCTTGGCGGTAGGGACAGGGGGCCCTGGAAACACCATATATTTT. Its protein is CASSLAVGTGGPGNTIYF.